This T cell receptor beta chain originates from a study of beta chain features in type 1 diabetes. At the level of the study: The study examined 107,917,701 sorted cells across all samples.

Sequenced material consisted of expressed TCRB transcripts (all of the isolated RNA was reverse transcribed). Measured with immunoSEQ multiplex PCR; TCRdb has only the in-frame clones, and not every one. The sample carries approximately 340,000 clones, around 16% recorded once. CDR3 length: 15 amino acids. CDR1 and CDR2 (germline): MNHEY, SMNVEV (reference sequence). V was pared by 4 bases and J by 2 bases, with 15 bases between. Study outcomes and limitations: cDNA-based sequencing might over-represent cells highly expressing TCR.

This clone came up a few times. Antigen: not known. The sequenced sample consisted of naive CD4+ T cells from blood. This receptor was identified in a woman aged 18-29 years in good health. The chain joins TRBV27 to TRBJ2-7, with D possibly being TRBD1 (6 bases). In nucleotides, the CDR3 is TGTGCCAGCAGTTCACCCGGACAGACTGCCTACGAGCAGTACTTC. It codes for CASSSPGQTAYEQYF.